This is a list of T cell receptor beta chains from one sample in a study of early T cells in non-severe SARS-CoV-2 infection. TCRdb re-called the 5' RACE reads with MiXCR, one entry per CDR3 protein. The sample contains tens of thousands of distinct CDR3 sequences, roughly 8.7% of which appear only once. Material: whole blood. Source of these receptors: an adult who was a healthcare worker with PCR-confirmed SARS-CoV-2 infection or an uninfected control (not recorded which). CDR3s include the opening cysteine and the closing phenylalanine or tryptophan. The order of the fields is V gene, D gene, J gene, clone size, CDR3 DNA, CDR3 protein. D genes are given only for firm matches. Clone sizes are given selectively: once, few, many, or a class where the clone is expanded.

V gene: TRBV11-2
D gene: TRBD2
J gene: TRBJ2-1
clone size: many
CDR3 DNA: TGTGCCAGCAGGTTAAGTAGCGGGAGCAATGAGCAGTTCTTC
CDR3 protein: CASRLSSGSNEQFF

V gene: TRBV6-6
D gene: TRBD1
J gene: TRBJ2-7
clone size: few
CDR3 DNA: TGTGCCAGCGGTAGACAGGGGGATCAGCAGTACTTC
CDR3 protein: CASGRQGDQQYF

V gene: TRBV19
D gene: TRBD2
J gene: TRBJ2-5
clone size: .
CDR3 DNA: TGTGCCAGTAGTATAGCTCTAGCGGGAGGGCCCGGGACCCAGTACTTC
CDR3 protein: CASSIALAGGPGTQYF

V gene: TRBV20-1
D gene: TRBD1
J gene: TRBJ2-7
clone size: few
CDR3 DNA: TGCAGTGCTAGAGATCGGACAGGGAGGTACGAGCAGTACTTC
CDR3 protein: CSARDRTGRYEQYF

V gene: TRBV5-6
D gene: .
J gene: TRBJ2-1
clone size: .
CDR3 DNA: TGTGCCAGCAGCTCTGAGCAGTTCTACGCGGATGAGCAGTTCTTC
CDR3 protein: CASSSEQFYADEQFF

V gene: TRBV19
D gene: TRBD2
J gene: TRBJ2-1
clone size: many
CDR3 DNA: TGTGCCAGTAGTATCCGGGGGAGGGCGGATGAGCAGTTCTTC
CDR3 protein: CASSIRGRADEQFF

V gene: TRBV18
D gene: .
J gene: TRBJ1-1
clone size: many
CDR3 DNA: TGTGCCAGCTCATCGAACACTGAAGCTTTCTTT
CDR3 protein: CASSSNTEAFF

V gene: TRBV6-6
D gene: .
J gene: TRBJ1-4
clone size: many
CDR3 DNA: TGTGCCAGCAGCCACGATCTGGCGACTAATGAAAAACTGTTTTTT
CDR3 protein: CASSHDLATNEKLFF

V gene: TRBV12-3/TRBV12-4
D gene: .
J gene: TRBJ1-5
clone size: many
CDR3 DNA: TGTGCCAGCACCTCCCTTGGATTTCAGCCCCAGCATTTT
CDR3 protein: CASTSLGFQPQHF

V gene: TRBV7-6
D gene: TRBD1
J gene: TRBJ2-7
clone size: .
CDR3 DNA: TGTGCCAGCAGCGGGGACAGCAGCTCCTACGAGCAGTACTTC
CDR3 protein: CASSGDSSSYEQYF

V gene: TRBV7-8
D gene: TRBD1
J gene: TRBJ1-5
clone size: .
CDR3 DNA: TGTGCCAGCAGCCTGACAGGGCGGCATCAGCCCCAGCATTTT
CDR3 protein: CASSLTGRHQPQHF

V gene: TRBV7-3
D gene: .
J gene: TRBJ2-5
clone size: .
CDR3 DNA: TGTGCCAGCAGCCAAACGGGGCTAAATCAAGAGACCCAGTACTTC
CDR3 protein: CASSQTGLNQETQYF

V gene: TRBV2
D gene: .
J gene: TRBJ2-2
clone size: .
CDR3 DNA: TGTGCCAGCACTCGCAGCAGGACAGTGAACACCGGGGAGCTGTTTTTT
CDR3 protein: CASTRSRTVNTGELFF

V gene: TRBV6-2/TRBV6-3
D gene: .
J gene: TRBJ2-2
clone size: .
CDR3 DNA: TGTGCCAGCAGAGAGGGCGGCGGGGAGCTGTTTTTT
CDR3 protein: CASREGGGELFF

V gene: TRBV12-3/TRBV12-4
D gene: TRBD2
J gene: TRBJ2-1
clone size: many
CDR3 DNA: TGTGCCAGCAGTTTATCCGCACTAGCGGGCTACAATGAGCAGTTCTTC
CDR3 protein: CASSLSALAGYNEQFF

V gene: TRBV3-1
D gene: TRBD1
J gene: TRBJ1-2
clone size: few
CDR3 DNA: TGTGCCAGCAGCTTTATCAGGACAGGGATTTTTCGCTACACCTTC
CDR3 protein: CASSFIRTGIFRYTF

V gene: TRBV4-2
D gene: TRBD2
J gene: TRBJ2-7
clone size: few
CDR3 DNA: TGTGCCAGCAGCCAGGTACTAGCGGTAAACTACGAGCAGTACTTC
CDR3 protein: CASSQVLAVNYEQYF

V gene: TRBV5-5
D gene: TRBD2
J gene: TRBJ2-7
clone size: few
CDR3 DNA: TGTGCCAGCAGCCCGGGACTAGCGGGAGTCTACGAGCAGTACTTC
CDR3 protein: CASSPGLAGVYEQYF

V gene: TRBV29-1
D gene: TRBD2
J gene: TRBJ2-3
clone size: .
CDR3 DNA: TGCAGCGTTGACAGTAGCGGGGGCACAGATACGCAGTATTTT
CDR3 protein: CSVDSSGGTDTQYF

V gene: TRBV7-8
D gene: TRBD2
J gene: TRBJ2-7
clone size: many
CDR3 DNA: TGTGCCAGCAGCTTAGAGCGGGGTACCTTTTACGAGCAGTACTTC
CDR3 protein: CASSLERGTFYEQYF

V gene: TRBV7-2
D gene: .
J gene: TRBJ2-1
clone size: many
CDR3 DNA: TGTGCCAGCAGCCGAACTGGGGGGAGGCGTTACAATGAGCAGTTCTTC
CDR3 protein: CASSRTGGRRYNEQFF

V gene: TRBV12-3/TRBV12-4
D gene: .
J gene: TRBJ1-1
clone size: .
CDR3 DNA: TGTGCCAGCACCAACAACGGGAGAAACACTGAAGCTTTCTTT
CDR3 protein: CASTNNGRNTEAFF

V gene: TRBV29-1
D gene: .
J gene: TRBJ2-2
clone size: many
CDR3 DNA: TGCAGCGTTGAGGTTGGGGCTAGGACCGGGGAGCTGTTTTTT
CDR3 protein: CSVEVGARTGELFF

V gene: TRBV6-5
D gene: .
J gene: TRBJ1-1
clone size: .
CDR3 DNA: TGTGCCAGCAGTTACTGGCTTGGGGGGCTTGCTATGAACACTGAAGCTTTCTTT
CDR3 protein: CASSYWLGGLAMNTEAFF

V gene: TRBV6-5
D gene: .
J gene: TRBJ1-1
clone size: .
CDR3 DNA: TGTGCCAGCAGTTATTTGGGAGACGACACTGAAGCTTTCTTT
CDR3 protein: CASSYLGDDTEAFF

V gene: TRBV30
D gene: .
J gene: TRBJ2-7
clone size: few
CDR3 DNA: TGTGCCTGGAGTGAGGGGCAGGCGAGCTACGAGCAGTACTTC
CDR3 protein: CAWSEGQASYEQYF

V gene: TRBV7-3
D gene: .
J gene: TRBJ2-1
clone size: .
CDR3 DNA: TGTGCCAGCAGCTTAGGTCCCCACTTTTCTTCCTACAATGAGCAGTTCTTC
CDR3 protein: CASSLGPHFSSYNEQFF

V gene: TRBV7-9
D gene: TRBD2
J gene: TRBJ2-5
clone size: few
CDR3 DNA: TGTGCCAGCAGCCCGCCACTAGCGGGAGAGACGGAGACCCAGTACTTC
CDR3 protein: CASSPPLAGETETQYF

V gene: TRBV7-2
D gene: .
J gene: TRBJ2-1
clone size: few
CDR3 DNA: TGTGCCAGCAGCACGGGGCCGGTTAATGAGCAGTTCTTC
CDR3 protein: CASSTGPVNEQFF

V gene: TRBV24-1
D gene: TRBD2
J gene: TRBJ2-1
clone size: many
CDR3 DNA: TGTGCCACCAGTGACCCCGAAGGCGGGGGTGGCTACAATGAGCAGTTCTTC
CDR3 protein: CATSDPEGGGGYNEQFF

V gene: TRBV7-3
D gene: TRBD2
J gene: TRBJ2-1
clone size: few
CDR3 DNA: TGTGCCAGCAGCGGTGGACTAGCGGGGTACAATGAGCAGTTCTTC
CDR3 protein: CASSGGLAGYNEQFF

V gene: TRBV5-1
D gene: TRBD2
J gene: TRBJ2-1
clone size: many
CDR3 DNA: TGCGCCAGCAGCCCTAGCGGGGCCTACAATGAGCAGTTCTTC
CDR3 protein: CASSPSGAYNEQFF

V gene: TRBV7-2
D gene: .
J gene: TRBJ2-1
clone size: many
CDR3 DNA: TGTGCCAGCAGCCCCCGAGCGTTCAATGAGCAGTTCTTC
CDR3 protein: CASSPRAFNEQFF

V gene: TRBV20-1
D gene: TRBD1
J gene: TRBJ1-1
clone size: many
CDR3 DNA: TGCAGTGCTAGCGAAGGGGGCTCCGGGAGGAACACTGAAGCTTTCTTT
CDR3 protein: CSASEGGSGRNTEAFF

V gene: TRBV30
D gene: .
J gene: TRBJ1-1
clone size: many
CDR3 DNA: TGTGCCTGGAGTGTATCAAACACTGAAGCTTTCTTT
CDR3 protein: CAWSVSNTEAFF

V gene: TRBV3-1
D gene: .
J gene: TRBJ2-7
clone size: .
CDR3 DNA: TGTGCCAGCAGCCAATCAACGGCTAGCATTGCGCAGTACTTC
CDR3 protein: CASSQSTASIAQYF

V gene: TRBV7-2
D gene: .
J gene: TRBJ1-5
clone size: many
CDR3 DNA: TGTGCCAGCAGCTTTTTTGGGCAGCCCCAGCATTTT
CDR3 protein: CASSFFGQPQHF

V gene: TRBV7-8
D gene: .
J gene: TRBJ1-2
clone size: few
CDR3 DNA: TGTGCCAGCAGCTTAGGACAGCTTAGCGCCTATGGCTACACCTTC
CDR3 protein: CASSLGQLSAYGYTF

V gene: TRBV30
D gene: .
J gene: TRBJ2-1
clone size: many
CDR3 DNA: TGTGCCTGGAGTGTACCGGCGGCATTAACTGGGAATGAGCAGTTCTTC
CDR3 protein: CAWSVPAALTGNEQFF

V gene: TRBV7-9
D gene: TRBD2
J gene: TRBJ2-3
clone size: few
CDR3 DNA: TGTGCCAGCAGCTCCTGGACTAGCGGGAGCGCGCAGTATTTT
CDR3 protein: CASSSWTSGSAQYF

V gene: TRBV4-2
D gene: TRBD2
J gene: TRBJ2-4
clone size: many
CDR3 DNA: TGTGCCAGCAGGGGGCCGGGACTAGCGGGGGCTAACATTCAGTACTTC
CDR3 protein: CASRGPGLAGANIQYF

V gene: TRBV18
D gene: .
J gene: TRBJ1-6
clone size: many
CDR3 DNA: TGTGCCAGCTCACCAGAGACAGCCACCCTCCACTTT
CDR3 protein: CASSPETATLHF

V gene: TRBV5-5
D gene: .
J gene: TRBJ1-4
clone size: many
CDR3 DNA: TGTGCCAGCAGCTTAAGGGGTGCAACTAATGAAAAACTGTTTTTT
CDR3 protein: CASSLRGATNEKLFF

V gene: TRBV18
D gene: TRBD2
J gene: TRBJ2-7
clone size: .
CDR3 DNA: TGTGCCAGCTCACCAACTAGCGGGAGGGCCTGGGAGCAGTACTTC
CDR3 protein: CASSPTSGRAWEQYF

V gene: TRBV20-1
D gene: .
J gene: TRBJ1-5
clone size: .
CDR3 DNA: TGCAGTGCTAGTGGGCAGGGAAACCAGCCCCAGCATTTT
CDR3 protein: CSASGQGNQPQHF

V gene: TRBV6-4
D gene: .
J gene: TRBJ2-7
clone size: many
CDR3 DNA: TGTGCCAGCAGTGATTCCTACGAGCAGTACTTC
CDR3 protein: CASSDSYEQYF

V gene: TRBV20-1
D gene: .
J gene: TRBJ1-4
clone size: many
CDR3 DNA: TGCAGTGCTAGACAAGCCCAGGGGAAACTGTTTTTT
CDR3 protein: CSARQAQGKLFF

V gene: TRBV20-1
D gene: .
J gene: TRBJ1-2
clone size: .
CDR3 DNA: TGCAGTGCTAGAGATTGGGCATTTGACAGGCCCGACGGCTACACCTTC
CDR3 protein: CSARDWAFDRPDGYTF

V gene: TRBV27
D gene: TRBD2
J gene: TRBJ2-3
clone size: .
CDR3 DNA: TGTGCCAGCAGACTAGCGGGAGTGGTGGCAGATACGCAGTATTTT
CDR3 protein: CASRLAGVVADTQYF

V gene: TRBV10-1
D gene: TRBD2
J gene: TRBJ2-7
clone size: many
CDR3 DNA: TGCGCCAGCTCCGAGGGGCTAGCGGATCTCTACGAGCAGTACTTC
CDR3 protein: CASSEGLADLYEQYF

V gene: TRBV10-3
D gene: .
J gene: TRBJ2-3
clone size: many
CDR3 DNA: TGTGCCATCAGGGTAGACACCACAGATACGCAGTATTTT
CDR3 protein: CAIRVDTTDTQYF

V gene: TRBV7-9
D gene: TRBD2
J gene: TRBJ2-1
clone size: many
CDR3 DNA: TGTGCCGCTGACGGGAGGGCCTGGGAGCAGTTCTTC
CDR3 protein: CAADGRAWEQFF

V gene: TRBV10-2
D gene: TRBD1
J gene: TRBJ1-1
clone size: few
CDR3 DNA: TGCGCCAGCAGTGAGTCAGTCATTTCGCCAGACAGGGACTATGAAGCTTTCTTT
CDR3 protein: CASSESVISPDRDYEAFF

V gene: TRBV7-6
D gene: .
J gene: TRBJ2-5
clone size: few
CDR3 DNA: TGTGCCAGCAGTGAGCCCGTCCAAGAGACCCAGTACTTC
CDR3 protein: CASSEPVQETQYF